These T cell receptor beta chains were read from a single sample in a study of T cells after yellow fever vaccination. TCRdb passed the 5' RACE reads through MiXCR, listing each CDR3 protein once. The data show hundreds of thousands of distinct CDR3 sequences, more than 5.5% seen once. This specimen was PBMCs, taken 5 days after the yellow fever booster vaccination. Receptors were obtained from a young man who received the YFV17D yellow fever vaccine. The CDR3 runs from the conserved cysteine through the conserved F or W. D genes are given only for firm matches. The size field is filled for only some rows; it gives once, few, many or a size class.

size | J | V | D | DNA | CDR3
. | TRBJ2-3 | TRBV19 | . | TGTGCCAGTTACTCTTCGAACCTCGCCACAGATACGCAGTATTTT | CASYSSNLATDTQYF
many | TRBJ2-5 | TRBV5-1 | . | TGTGCCAGCAGCTCTGGGGAGACCCAGTACTTC | CASSSGETQYF
many | TRBJ2-5 | TRBV20-1 | . | TGCAGTGTTCAGGGGTTGGGGAGGGTCCAGTACTTC | CSVQGLGRVQYF
many | TRBJ2-5 | TRBV20-1 | . | TGCAGTGCTAGATTGGTGGGCACCGAGACCCAGTACTTC | CSARLVGTETQYF
. | TRBJ2-1 | TRBV6-5 | TRBD2 | TGTGCCAGCAGTTCAAGGACTAGCGGGAGGGGTGAGCAGTTCTTC | CASSSRTSGRGEQFF
few | TRBJ2-5 | TRBV28 | . | TGTGCCAGCAGGAATGGAGGAACCGCGGGGACCCAGTACTTC | CASRNGGTAGTQYF
many | TRBJ2-3 | TRBV3-1 | . | TGTGCCAGCGCCAACACAGATACGCAGTATTTT | CASANTDTQYF
many | TRBJ2-1 | TRBV18 | TRBD2 | TGTGCCAGCTCATCCCGACTAGCGGGAGTTCGTAATGAGCAGTTCTTC | CASSSRLAGVRNEQFF
. | TRBJ2-7 | TRBV5-6 | . | TGTGCCAGCAGCTTGAAGACCTACGAGCAGTACTTC | CASSLKTYEQYF
. | TRBJ1-1 | TRBV20-1 | . | TGCAGTGCTGCTAGTGACAGGAGAAACACTGAAGCTTTCTTT | CSAASDRRNTEAFF
many | TRBJ2-7 | TRBV12-3/TRBV12-4 | . | TGTGCCAGCAGCCTCCAATACGAGCAGTACTTC | CASSLQYEQYF
many | TRBJ2-2 | TRBV7-2 | TRBD2 | TGTGCCAGCAGCCCCCAGGGCGGGAGTGTCGGGGAGCTGTTTTTT | CASSPQGGSVGELFF
many | TRBJ2-7 | TRBV7-2 | . | TGTGCCAGCAGCTTTCAGTGGGAATCTTCCGAGCAGTACTTC | CASSFQWESSEQYF
few | TRBJ1-2 | TRBV6-1 | TRBD1 | TGTGCCAGCAGTGACAGGGGGCCGGGTGGCTACACCTTC | CASSDRGPGGYTF
. | TRBJ1-1 | TRBV16 | . | TGTGCCAGCAGTCCCGCGGGGGGGAACACTGAAGCTTTCTTT | CASSPAGGNTEAFF
. | TRBJ2-7 | TRBV9 | TRBD1 | TGTGCCAGCAGCACATCGACAGGGGGCAACTCCTACGAGCAGTACTTC | CASSTSTGGNSYEQYF
many | TRBJ2-2 | TRBV25-1 | TRBD2 | TGTGCCAGCATGGACAGATTAGCGGGAGCCGTGAACACCGGGGAGCTGTTTTTT | CASMDRLAGAVNTGELFF
. | TRBJ1-2 | TRBV12-3/TRBV12-4 | . | TGTGCCAGCAGGAAAACGGGACAACAAATCTATGGCTACACCTTC | CASRKTGQQIYGYTF
many | TRBJ1-1 | TRBV3-1 | . | TGTGCCAGCGGTTGGAACACTGAAGCTTTCTTT | CASGWNTEAFF
few | TRBJ2-2 | TRBV20-1 | TRBD2 | TGCAGTGCCGCTAGCGGGAGGTCCGGGGAGCTGTTTTTT | CSAASGRSGELFF
many | TRBJ1-6 | TRBV20-1 | . | TGCAGTGCCCCCGGTGGTGGGCTGTTGGGTTCACCCCTCCACTTT | CSAPGGGLLGSPLHF
many | TRBJ2-1 | TRBV27 | TRBD1 | TGTGCCAGCAGTCCCGGGACAGGGTTGGGTGAGCAGTTCTTC | CASSPGTGLGEQFF
few | TRBJ2-5 | TRBV29-1 | . | TGCAGCGTGGGGGTCGGAGAGACCCAGTACTTC | CSVGVGETQYF
. | TRBJ2-2 | TRBV3-1 | . | TGTGCCAGCAGCCTATGGGACGGGGACACCGGGGAGCTGTTTTTT | CASSLWDGDTGELFF
few | TRBJ2-3 | TRBV4-3 | . | TGCGCCAGCAGCCAAGGAGGCTGGGCTACGCAGTATTTT | CASSQGGWATQYF
many | TRBJ1-1 | TRBV15 | TRBD1 | TGTGCCACCAGCAGAGATGGGCCAGGGGGCTTTGACACTGAAGCTTTCTTT | CATSRDGPGGFDTEAFF
few | TRBJ1-6 | TRBV11-1 | . | TGTGCCAGCAGCTTAGTTTCAGGGTCCAGCTCCTATAATTCACCCCTCCACTTT | CASSLVSGSSSYNSPLHF
. | TRBJ2-5 | TRBV6-2/TRBV6-3 | . | TGTGCCAGCAGCCTACGAAACTCAGGGACCCAGTACTTC | CASSLRNSGTQYF
many | TRBJ2-7 | TRBV27 | . | TGTGCCAGCAGTTTTTCATCAGGAGAGCAGTACTTC | CASSFSSGEQYF